A single sample gave rise to the 7 T cell receptor beta chains below, sequenced in a study of cytomegalovirus exposure and HLA in healthy donors. Both 60 Vbeta primers and 13 Jbeta primers went into the PCR. Only in-frame clones appear in the TCRdb table, and some are missing; sequencing was by immunoSEQ multiplex PCR. The profile covers around 99,000 clones, with about 63% appearing a single time and around 6.6% taken by the ten largest. Sequenced material: PBMCs. These receptors originate from a woman aged 25 to 39 in good health and CMV-seronegative.

Remarks on this clone: An end of the junction differs from the germline gene, which may be a read error. In nucleotides, the CDR3 is TGTGCCAGCAGGTTGGTAGGGGGACAGTACTTC. It encodes CASRLVGGQYF. The chain recombines TRBV5-8 with TRBJ2-7; D perhaps matches TRBD1 (6 bases). This CDR3 has 11 amino acids. The germline gives CDR1 SGHTS, CDR2 YDEGEE. The full variable domain, its missing parts supplied by reference TRBV5-8 and TRBJ2-7, is EAGVTQSPTHLIKTRGQQATLRCSPISGHTSVYWYQQALGLGLQFLLWYDEGEERNRGNFPPRFSGRQFPNYSSELNVNALELEDSALYLCASRLVGGQYFGPGTRLTVT.

V gene TRBV7-9 combines with J gene TRBJ1-5, with D perhaps matching TRBD1 (6 bases). CDR3 length equals 15 residues. The ends were cut back, 1 base at V and 2 bases at J, with 9 bases in the middle. Germline assignment: CDR1 SEHNR and CDR2 FQNEAQ (reference sequence). The CDR3 sequence is CASSLGAGGNQPQHF. The CDR3 bases are TGTGCCAGCAGCTTAGGAGCAGGGGGCAATCAGCCCCAGCATTTT.

The genes are TRBV29-1 and TRBJ1-1; D call uncertain. Trimming stripped 4 bases from V and 8 bases from J, with 11 bases between. The CDR3 sequence is 11 residues long. Per the germline V gene, CDR1 is SQVTM and CDR2 is ANQGSEA. CDR3 protein: CSVGVVREAFF. The CDR3 DNA is TGCAGCGTTGGAGTAGTTCGCGAAGCTTTCTTT.

The chain is built from TRBV5-1 and TRBJ2-3; TRBD1 aligns across 7 bases. Unmatched junction bases numbered 5, after V lost 0 bases and J lost 7 bases. Germline CDR1 is SGHRS and CDR2 is YFSETQ. The CDR3 contains 14 residues. The CDR3 DNA sequence: TGCGCCAGCAGCTTGGAGAGGGGGCGAAATACGCAGTATTTT. Amino acid sequence: CASSLERGRNTQYF.

The J gene is TRBJ2-4, the V gene TRBV27; tentatively, D is TRBD1 (6 bases). The V end lost 4 bases, the J end lost 7 bases, and 14 bases lay between the germline ends. Germline CDR1 reads MNHEY; CDR2 reads SMNVEV (reference sequence). The CDR3 is 14 amino acids. The CDR3 reads CASSYLGQLNIQYF. The CDR3 DNA sequence: TGTGCCAGCAGTTACCTTGGACAGCTCAACATTCAGTACTTC.

The rearrangement uses TRBV10-3 and TRBJ2-7; 8 bases map to TRBD1. This CDR3 is 15 amino acids long. With V trimmed by 1 base and J by 0 bases, 2 bases remained unmatched. Per the germline V gene, CDR1 is ENHRY and CDR2 is SYGVKD. This chain's CDR3 is CAISELQGDSYEQYF. The CDR3 bases are TGTGCCATCAGTGAGTTACAGGGGGACTCCTACGAGCAGTACTTC.

DNA of the CDR3: TGTGCCAGCAGCTTGGCTAGGGGGCCATACGAGCAGTACTTC. Its protein product is CASSLARGPYEQYF. The gene calls are TRBV5-4 and TRBJ2-7; 7 bases are shared with TRBD1. CDR1 and CDR2 from the germline V gene are SGHNT and YYREEE (reference sequence). The ends lost 0 bases at V and 4 bases at J; junction bases unmatched: 4. This CDR3 contains 14 residues.